Below are 23 T cell receptor beta chains sequenced from a single sample in a study of CD8 T cells in ankylosing spondylitis. TCRdb itself ran the 5' RACE reads through MiXCR, one entry per CDR3 protein. The sample carries a few hundred thousand distinct CDR3 sequences, approximately 20% recorded once. These TCRs are of unknown antigen specificity. Study results and limitations: In ankylosing spondylitis blood, a motif of 7 to 9 highly homologous TCR beta variants appeared characteristic.

The sample consisted of blood, either unsorted or a sorted T cell fraction (not recorded which). The receptors stem from a male donor with ankylosing spondylitis.

At least ten counts were recorded for this clonotype. The V call is TRBV29-1, the J call TRBJ1-5; tentative D call: TRBD1 (6 bases). CDR1 is SQVTM, CDR2 ANQGSEA, per germline. The CDR3 sequence is 13 residues long. V gave up 1 base and J gave up 2 bases, with 6 bases separating them. The chain's CDR3 is CSVEGQGNQPQHF. The CDR3 DNA sequence: TGCAGCGTTGAAGGACAGGGCAATCAGCCCCAGCATTTT.

The CDR3, as DNA: TGTGCCAGCCGTTACACAGGGGGCTCCTACAATGAGCAGTTCTTC. This translates into CASRYTGGSYNEQFF. The chain recombines TRBV27 with TRBJ2-1; 8 bases line up with TRBD1. The CDR3 is 15 amino acids. CDR1 and CDR2 (germline): MNHEY, SMNVEV (reference sequence). Trimming took 8 bases from V and 0 from J; bases not matched to a gene: 6.

The gene calls are TRBV9 and TRBJ2-1; TRBD2 aligns across 14 bases. This CDR3 spans 17 amino acids. The junction had 6 bases not matched to a gene; V was cut back by 0 bases and J by 7 bases. Germline values: CDR1 SGDLS, CDR2 YYNGEE. The CDR3 DNA is TGTGCCAGCAGCGTAGGATGGGGACTAGCGGGAGTTAATGAGCAGTTCTTC. Its translation: CASSVGWGLAGVNEQFF.

The chain uses TRBV18 and TRBJ2-3, with 9 bases matching TRBD2. J lost 4 bases, V lost 3 bases, and 5 bases had no gene match. The V gene's germline CDR1 is KGHSH and CDR2 LQKENI. There are 15 residues in the CDR3. The CDR3 spells CASSPGGLAPDTQYF. Here the CDR3 DNA reads TGTGCCAGCTCACCTGGGGGACTAGCTCCAGATACGCAGTATTTT. Looking up the rest from reference TRBV18 and TRBJ2-3 gives the full variable domain: NAGVMQNPRHLVRRRGQEARLRCSPMKGHSHVYWYRQLPEEGLKFMVYLQKENIIDESGMPKERFSAEFPKEGPSILRIQQVVRGDSAAYFCASSPGGLAPDTQYFGPGTRLTVL.

This clonotype was detected a few times. V usage is TRBV20-1 and J usage is TRBJ2-7, with TRBD2 identical over 9 bases. The CDR3 consists of 16 residues. Germline CDR1 and CDR2: DFQATT and SNEGSKA (reference sequence). V lost 0 bases and J lost 3; bases outside the gene matches: 9. The CDR3 DNA reads TGCAGTGCTAGAGAACAAGCGGGAGGAGTATTCTACGAGCAGTACTTC. Amino acid sequence: CSAREQAGGVFYEQYF.

This clonotype was recorded a few times. The rearrangement links TRBV18 to TRBJ1-2; D might be TRBD1 (5 bases). The CDR3 is 16 residues long. V shed 0 bases and J shed 5 bases, with 16 bases lying between them. Per germline, CDR1 KGHSH and CDR2 LQKENI. The CDR3 here is CASSPPGRAVGYGYTF. CDR3 in DNA: TGTGCCAGCTCACCACCCGGCAGGGCCGTTGGGTATGGCTACACCTTC.

The chain uses TRBV7-8 and TRBJ2-4; 7 bases match TRBD2. V gave up 2 bases and J gave up 0 bases; unmatched junction bases: 4. The germline V gene encodes CDR1 SGHVS and CDR2 FQNEAQ. This CDR3 contains 16 residues. The CDR3 DNA sequence: TGTGCCAGCAGCTTACTTGCGGGAGTAGCCAAAAACATTCAGTACTTC. Its protein product is CASSLLAGVAKNIQYF.

This clonotype has a count of ten or more. The chain recombines TRBV12-3 or TRBV12-4 with TRBJ1-2; tentative D call: TRBD1 (6 bases). Trimming left V 5 bases short and J 6 bases short, with 13 bases between. The CDR3 is 13 amino acids. The DNA for the CDR3 is TGTGCCAGCAGTCACAGGGTTCTAAATGGCTACACCTTC. It encodes CASSHRVLNGYTF.

This clonotype came up many times. The rearrangement links TRBV5-1 to TRBJ2-1, with 11 nucleotides matching TRBD2. The CDR3 sequence is 16 residues long. The V gene's germline CDR1 is SGHRS and CDR2 YFSETQ. V lost 0 bases, J lost 8 bases, and 7 bases stayed unmatched. CDR3 DNA: TGCGCCAGCAGCTTGGTTCTAGCGGGAGGTGTGCATGAGCAGTTCTTC. It specifies CASSLVLAGGVHEQFF.

The chain carries TRBV10-3 and TRBJ1-1, with 8 bases that match TRBD1. CDR3 size: 13 residues. V trimming: 8 bases; J trimming: 6 bases; junction bases outside the gene matches: 8. In germline, CDR1 is ENHRY, CDR2 SYGVKD. As DNA, the CDR3 is TGTGCCATCGGCAGGGGGCAGGACTCTGAAGCTTTCTTT. Its protein is CAIGRGQDSEAFF.

V and J are TRBV12-3 or TRBV12-4 and TRBJ2-5, with 7 bases lining up with TRBD1. The CDR3 has 15 amino acids. V gave up 6 bases and J gave up 5 bases; unmatched junction bases: 12. Here the CDR3 DNA reads TGTGCCAGCAGCTACGGGACAGAGACCGGGGAGACCCAGTACTTC. Protein sequence: CASSYGTETGETQYF.

The table lists this clonotype with a few counts. The chain carries TRBV5-5 and TRBJ2-1, with 8 bases fitting TRBD1. Germline V gene lookup returns CDR1 SGHKS and CDR2 YYEKEE (reference sequence). Germline trimming cut 1 base from V and 4 bases from J; bases unmatched to any gene: 10. This CDR3 region has 17 residues. CDR3 in DNA: TGTGCCAGCAGCTTGTCGGCCCAGGGGGCATATTACAATGAGCAGTTCTTC. It encodes CASSLSAQGAYYNEQFF.

This clonotype was detected a few times. The chain employs TRBV5-1 and TRBJ1-4; TRBD1 agrees at 8 bases. V dropped 1 base and J dropped 5; count of bases not matched to a gene: 10. The CDR3 contains 17 residues. Looked up from germline, CDR1 is SGHRS and CDR2 is YFSETQ. The DNA for the CDR3 is TGCGCCAGCAGCTTGTATCCCGGACAGGGTAACAATGAAAAACTGTTTTTT. Its protein is CASSLYPGQGNNEKLFF.

The chain recombines TRBV9 with TRBJ2-2; unclear D gene. CDR1 is SGDLS, CDR2 YYNGEE, per germline. V lost 3 bases, J lost 1 base, and 10 bases lay in between. The CDR3 runs to 15 residues. The CDR3 loop is CASSARGMNTGELFF. CDR3 nucleotide sequence: TGTGCCAGCAGCGCCAGAGGAATGAACACCGGGGAGCTGTTTTTT.

This sequence joins TRBV29-1 and TRBJ2-1; TRBD1 matches 7 bases. The CDR3 is 15 residues long. Looked up from germline, CDR1 is SQVTM and CDR2 is ANQGSEA. Trimming removed 7 bases from V and 5 bases from J; junction bases left unmatched: 14. CDR3 DNA sequence: TGCAGCGCTGGGGCTGGGACAGCTCCTGACAATGAGCAGTTCTTC. Its translation: CSAGAGTAPDNEQFF.

The chain has TRBV19 and TRBJ2-1; either TRBD1 or TRBD2 may supply D (5 bases each). Germline CDR1 LNHDA, CDR2 SQIVND (reference sequence). This CDR3 is 15 amino acids long. V lost 3 bases to trimming and J lost 5 bases, with 14 bases between them. Written as DNA, the CDR3 is TGTGCCAGTAGTATGTGGGGGTATGGCAACAATGAGCAGTTCTTC. Protein sequence: CASSMWGYGNNEQFF.

V is TRBV28 and J is TRBJ2-5; weak D call: TRBD2 (6 bases). Per germline, CDR1 MDHEN and CDR2 SYDVKM. Trimming cost V 4 bases and J 5 bases, with 23 bases left between them. The CDR3 sequence is 17 residues long. This CDR3 is CASSSRWGGTGQETQYF. As DNA, the CDR3 is TGTGCCAGCAGTTCCCGGTGGGGCGGGACGGGTCAGGAGACCCAGTACTTC.

This chain uses TRBV25-1 with TRBJ2-7; 11 bases agree with TRBD2. The CDR3 totals 14 residues. Trimming removed 6 bases from V and 5 bases from J; junction bases left unmatched: 6. From germline, CDR1 is MGHDK and CDR2 SYGVNS. The CDR3 loop reads CASRSSGRAHEQYF. The DNA of the CDR3 is TGTGCCAGCAGGAGTAGCGGGAGGGCCCACGAGCAGTACTTC.

This clonotype was detected many times. CDR3 nucleotide sequence: TGCAGCGTTGGCGGACAGGTTGGAGAGACCCAGTACTTC. As protein: CSVGGQVGETQYF. V and J are TRBV29-1 and TRBJ2-5; 7 nucleotides agree with TRBD1. The CDR3 sequence is 13 residues long. Germline V lookup: CDR1 SQVTM, CDR2 ANQGSEA. The V and J ends lost 4 bases and 4 bases, in that order; junction bases with no gene match: 6.

This chain joins TRBV18 and TRBJ1-4; perhaps TRBD1 as D (6 bases). The V end was cut by 3 bases, the J end by 5 bases, with 13 bases between. The CDR3 runs to 15 residues. The V gene's germline CDR1 is KGHSH and CDR2 LQKENI. The CDR3 is CASSPYTDSNEKLFF. DNA of the CDR3: TGTGCCAGCTCACCTTACACGGACAGCAATGAAAAACTGTTTTTT.

In this sample, this clonotype turned up a few times. The chain links TRBV29-1 to TRBJ1-1, with TRBD1 as a possible D gene (6 bases). Germline V lookup: CDR1 SQVTM, CDR2 ANQGSEA. The CDR3 spans 13 residues. The DNA of the CDR3 is TGCAGTTCCCGGGTGGGGGGCAACACTGAAGCTTTCTTT. Translation gives CSSRVGGNTEAFF.

The sample holds many counts of this clonotype. This rearrangement joins TRBV20-1 to TRBJ2-1; tentatively, D is TRBD2 (6 bases). Per the germline V gene, CDR1 is DFQATT and CDR2 is SNEGSKA (reference sequence). The CDR3 has 14 amino acids. V gave up 1 base and J gave up 6 bases, with 13 bases separating them. The CDR3 loop is CSARVRGGRNEQFF. Written as DNA, the CDR3 is TGCAGTGCTAGAGTTCGAGGAGGGCGCAATGAGCAGTTCTTC.

The V and J genes are TRBV23-1 and TRBJ2-7; D possibly corresponds to TRBD1 (6 bases). Being an ORF, TRBV23-1 has a function that is uncertain. V gave up 11 bases and J gave up 3 bases, with 17 bases separating them. This CDR3 contains 13 residues. The CDR3 coding sequence is TGCGCCGATGGTAGGGGGTATGTCTACGAGCAGTACTTC. Amino acids: CADGRGYVYEQYF.